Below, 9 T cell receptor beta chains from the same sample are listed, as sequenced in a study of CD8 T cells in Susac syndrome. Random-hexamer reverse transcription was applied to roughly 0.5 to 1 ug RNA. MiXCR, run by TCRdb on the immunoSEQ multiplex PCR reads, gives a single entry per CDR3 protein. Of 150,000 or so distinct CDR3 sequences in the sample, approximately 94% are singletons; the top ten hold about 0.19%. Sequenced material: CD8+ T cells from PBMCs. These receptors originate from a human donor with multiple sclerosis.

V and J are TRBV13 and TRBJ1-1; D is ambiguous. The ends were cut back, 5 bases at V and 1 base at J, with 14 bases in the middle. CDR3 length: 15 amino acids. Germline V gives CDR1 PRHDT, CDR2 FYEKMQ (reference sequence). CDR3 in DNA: TGTGCCAGCAGCCCCCGGCCCCGTGGGAACACTGAAGCTTTCTTT. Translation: CASSPRPRGNTEAFF.

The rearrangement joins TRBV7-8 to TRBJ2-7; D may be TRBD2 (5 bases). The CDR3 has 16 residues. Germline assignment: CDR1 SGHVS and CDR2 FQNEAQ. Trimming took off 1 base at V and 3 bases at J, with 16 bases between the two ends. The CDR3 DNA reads TGTGCCAGCAGCTTAGGAGGCGGGCAGGCTTACTACGAGCAGTACTTC. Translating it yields CASSLGGGQAYYEQYF.

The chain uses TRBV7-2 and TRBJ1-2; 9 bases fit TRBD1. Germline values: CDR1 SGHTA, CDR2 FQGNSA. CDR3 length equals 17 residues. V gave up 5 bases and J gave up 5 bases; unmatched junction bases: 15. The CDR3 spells CASSLRTGATARYGYTF. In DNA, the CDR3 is TGTGCCAGCAGCCTACGGACAGGGGCAACTGCGCGATATGGCTACACCTTC. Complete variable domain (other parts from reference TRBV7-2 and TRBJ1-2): GAGVSQSPSNKVTEKGKDVELRCDPISGHTALYWYRQSLGQGLEFLIYFQGNSAPDKSGLPSDRFSAERTGGSVSTLTIQRTQQEDSAVYLCASSLRTGATARYGYTFGSGTRLTVV.

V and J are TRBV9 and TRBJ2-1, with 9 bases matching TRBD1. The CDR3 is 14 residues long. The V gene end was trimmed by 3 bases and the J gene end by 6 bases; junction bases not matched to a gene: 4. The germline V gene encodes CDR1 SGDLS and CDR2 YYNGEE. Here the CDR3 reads CASSGTGGRNEQFF. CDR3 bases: TGTGCCAGCAGCGGAACAGGGGGCCGCAATGAGCAGTTCTTC.

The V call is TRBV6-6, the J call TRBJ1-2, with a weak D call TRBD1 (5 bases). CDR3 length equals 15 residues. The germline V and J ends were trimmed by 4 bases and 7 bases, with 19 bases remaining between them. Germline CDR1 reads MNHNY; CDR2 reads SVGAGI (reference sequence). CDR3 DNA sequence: TGTGCCAGCAGTTCCCGGGACGGAACAAGTTTTGGCTACACCTTC. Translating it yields CASSSRDGTSFGYTF.

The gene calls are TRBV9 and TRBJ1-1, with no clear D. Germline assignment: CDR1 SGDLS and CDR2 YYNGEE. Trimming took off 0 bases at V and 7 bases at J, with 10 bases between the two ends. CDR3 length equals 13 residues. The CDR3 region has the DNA TGTGCCAGCAGCGTAGGGGTGAGCGATGAAGCTTTCTTT. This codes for CASSVGVSDEAFF. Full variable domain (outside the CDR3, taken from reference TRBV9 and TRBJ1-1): DSGVTQTPKHLITATGQRVTLRCSPRSGDLSVYWYQQSLDQGLQFLIQYYNGEERAKGNILERFSAQQFPDLHSELNLSSLELGDSALYFCASSVGVSDEAFFGQGTRLTVV.

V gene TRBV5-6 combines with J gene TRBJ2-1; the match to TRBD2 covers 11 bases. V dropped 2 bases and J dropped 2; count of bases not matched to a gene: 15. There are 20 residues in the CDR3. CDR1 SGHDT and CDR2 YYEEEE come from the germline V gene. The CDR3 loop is CASSFSEGLAERITYNEQFF. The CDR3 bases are TGTGCCAGCAGCTTTTCCGAGGGACTAGCGGAGAGGATAACCTACAATGAGCAGTTCTTC.

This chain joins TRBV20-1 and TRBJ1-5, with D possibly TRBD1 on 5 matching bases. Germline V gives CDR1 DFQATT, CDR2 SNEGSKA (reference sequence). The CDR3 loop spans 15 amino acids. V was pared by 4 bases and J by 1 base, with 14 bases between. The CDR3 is CSAIDRNPSNQPQHF. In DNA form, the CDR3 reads TGCAGTGCTATTGACAGAAACCCAAGCAATCAGCCCCAGCATTTT.

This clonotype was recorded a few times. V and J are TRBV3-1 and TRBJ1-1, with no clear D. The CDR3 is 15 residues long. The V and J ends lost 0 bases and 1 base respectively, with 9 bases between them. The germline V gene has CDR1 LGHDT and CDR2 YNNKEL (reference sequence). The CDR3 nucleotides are TGTGCCAGCAGCCAAGATGGGAGGAGGAACACTGAAGCTTTCTTT. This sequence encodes CASSQDGRRNTEAFF.